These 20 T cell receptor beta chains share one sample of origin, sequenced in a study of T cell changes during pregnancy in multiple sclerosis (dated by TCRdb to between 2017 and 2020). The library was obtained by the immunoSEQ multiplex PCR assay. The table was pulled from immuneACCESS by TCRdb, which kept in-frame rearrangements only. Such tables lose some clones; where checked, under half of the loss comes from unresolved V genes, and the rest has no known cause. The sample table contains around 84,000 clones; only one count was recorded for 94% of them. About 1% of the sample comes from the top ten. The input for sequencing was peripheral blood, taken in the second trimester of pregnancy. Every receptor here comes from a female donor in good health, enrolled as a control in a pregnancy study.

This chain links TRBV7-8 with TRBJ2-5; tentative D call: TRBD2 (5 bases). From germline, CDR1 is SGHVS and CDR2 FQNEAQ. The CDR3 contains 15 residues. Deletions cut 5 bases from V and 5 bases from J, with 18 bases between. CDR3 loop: CASSLEGGRIETQYF. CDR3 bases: TGTGCCAGCAGCCTAGAGGGTGGGAGAATTGAGACCCAGTACTTC.

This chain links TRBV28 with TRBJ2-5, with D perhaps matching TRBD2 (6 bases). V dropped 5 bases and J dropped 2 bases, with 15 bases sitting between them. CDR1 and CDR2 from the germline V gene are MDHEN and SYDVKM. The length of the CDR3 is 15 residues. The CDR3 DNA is TGTGCCAGCAGTCATCTCGACGGGACTCAAGAGACCCAGTACTTC. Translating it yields CASSHLDGTQETQYF.

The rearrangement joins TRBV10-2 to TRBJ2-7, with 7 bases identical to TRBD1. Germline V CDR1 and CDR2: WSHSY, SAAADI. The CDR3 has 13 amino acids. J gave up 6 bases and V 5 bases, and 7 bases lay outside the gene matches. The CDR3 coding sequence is TGCGCCAGCAGTTTCGGGACAGATTTCGAGCAGTACTTC. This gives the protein CASSFGTDFEQYF.

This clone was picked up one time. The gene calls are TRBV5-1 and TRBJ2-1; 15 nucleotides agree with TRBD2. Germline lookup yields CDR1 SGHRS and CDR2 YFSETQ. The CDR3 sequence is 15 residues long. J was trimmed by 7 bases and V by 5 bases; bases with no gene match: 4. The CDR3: CASRQGLAGGNEQFF. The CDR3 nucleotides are TGCGCCAGCAGACAAGGACTAGCGGGGGGGAATGAGCAGTTCTTC.

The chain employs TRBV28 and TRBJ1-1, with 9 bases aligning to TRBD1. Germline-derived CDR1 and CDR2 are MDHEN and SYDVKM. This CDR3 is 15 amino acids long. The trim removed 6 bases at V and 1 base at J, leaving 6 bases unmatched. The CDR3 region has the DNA TGTGCCAGCAGCTACAGGGGGCGAGCGAACACTGAAGCTTTCTTT. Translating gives CASSYRGRANTEAFF.

In nucleotides, the CDR3 is TGTGCCAGCACCGGATCGGGACAGGGCTGGCAAGAGACCCAGTACTTC. It translates to CASTGSGQGWQETQYF. The rearrangement uses TRBV11-2 and TRBJ2-5; 9 nucleotides match TRBD1. The CDR3 covers 16 residues. Germline CDR1 is SGHAT and CDR2 is FQNNGV. The junction had 11 bases not matched to a gene; V was cut back by 7 bases and J by 2 bases.

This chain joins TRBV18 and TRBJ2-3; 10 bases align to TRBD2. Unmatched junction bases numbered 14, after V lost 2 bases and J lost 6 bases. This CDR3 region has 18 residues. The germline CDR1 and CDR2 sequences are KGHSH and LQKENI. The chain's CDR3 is CASSPLPSGSLRMDTQYF. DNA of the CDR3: TGTGCCAGCTCACCATTGCCTAGCGGGAGTCTTCGTATGGATACGCAGTATTTT.

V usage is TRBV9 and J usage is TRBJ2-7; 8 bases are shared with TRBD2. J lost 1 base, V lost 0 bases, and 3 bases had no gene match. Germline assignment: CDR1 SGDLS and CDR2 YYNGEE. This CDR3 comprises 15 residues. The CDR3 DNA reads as TGTGCCAGCAGCGTAGCGGGGGGGTTTTCCTACGAGCAGTACTTC. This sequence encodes CASSVAGGFSYEQYF.

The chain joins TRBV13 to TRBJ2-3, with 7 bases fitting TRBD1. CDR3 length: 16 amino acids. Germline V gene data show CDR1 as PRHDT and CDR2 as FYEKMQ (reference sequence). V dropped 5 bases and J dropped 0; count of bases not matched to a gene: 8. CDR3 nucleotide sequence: TGTGCCAGCAGCCCCCCGAGAGGGGGCAGCACAGATACGCAGTATTTT. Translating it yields CASSPPRGGSTDTQYF.

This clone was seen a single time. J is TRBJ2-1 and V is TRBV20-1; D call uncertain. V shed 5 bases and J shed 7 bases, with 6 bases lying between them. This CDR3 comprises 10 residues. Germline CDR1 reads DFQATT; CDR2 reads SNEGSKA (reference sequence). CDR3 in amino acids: CSALENEQFF. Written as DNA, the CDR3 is TGCAGTGCTCTTGAGAATGAGCAGTTCTTC.

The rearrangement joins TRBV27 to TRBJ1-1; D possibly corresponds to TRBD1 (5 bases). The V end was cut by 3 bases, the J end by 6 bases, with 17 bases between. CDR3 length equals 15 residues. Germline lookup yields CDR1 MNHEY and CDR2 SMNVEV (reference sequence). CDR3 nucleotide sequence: TGTGCCAGCAGTTTCTCAAGGGGAGGAGACGCTGAAGCTTTCTTT. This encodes CASSFSRGGDAEAFF.

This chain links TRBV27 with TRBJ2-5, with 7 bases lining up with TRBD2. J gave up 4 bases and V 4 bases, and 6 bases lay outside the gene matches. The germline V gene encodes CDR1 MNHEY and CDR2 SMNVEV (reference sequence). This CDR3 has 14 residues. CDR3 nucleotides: TGTGCCAGCAGTTGGGGGGGGGAGGGAGAGACCCAGTACTTC. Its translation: CASSWGGEGETQYF.

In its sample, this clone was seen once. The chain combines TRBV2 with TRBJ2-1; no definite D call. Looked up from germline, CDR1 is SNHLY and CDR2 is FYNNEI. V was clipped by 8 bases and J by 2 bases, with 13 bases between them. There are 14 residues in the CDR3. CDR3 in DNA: TGTGCCAGCGGCCGTAGGAGAACCTACAATGAGCAGTTCTTC. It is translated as CASGRRRTYNEQFF.

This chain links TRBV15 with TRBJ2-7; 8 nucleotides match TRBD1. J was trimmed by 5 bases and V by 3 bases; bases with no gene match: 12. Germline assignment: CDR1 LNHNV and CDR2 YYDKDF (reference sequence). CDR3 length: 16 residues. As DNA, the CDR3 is TGTGCCACCAGCAGGGACAGGGCCCCTAGTCCCAACGAGCAGTACTTC. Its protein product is CATSRDRAPSPNEQYF.

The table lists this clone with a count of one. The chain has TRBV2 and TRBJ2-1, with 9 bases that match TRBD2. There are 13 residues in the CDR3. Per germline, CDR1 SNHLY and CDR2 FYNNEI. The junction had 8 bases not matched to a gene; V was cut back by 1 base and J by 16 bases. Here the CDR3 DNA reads TGTGCCAGCAGTGAAGGGGGCGGGAGGGCCGATTTCTTC. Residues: CASSEGGGRADFF.

The DNA of the CDR3 is TGTGCCAGCAGCAGGGGGGTAACTAATGAAAAACTGTTTTTT. Translation: CASSRGVTNEKLFF. The gene calls are TRBV2 and TRBJ1-4, with 7 positions matching TRBD1. Germline V gene lookup returns CDR1 SNHLY and CDR2 FYNNEI. The V segment lost 6 bases and the J segment 1 base; nucleotides outside the gene matches: 2. The CDR3 spans 14 residues.

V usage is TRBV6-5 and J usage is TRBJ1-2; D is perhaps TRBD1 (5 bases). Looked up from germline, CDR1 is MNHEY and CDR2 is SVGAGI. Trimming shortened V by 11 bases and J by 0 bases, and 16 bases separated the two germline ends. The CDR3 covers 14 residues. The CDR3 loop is CAVLGRGTNYGYTF. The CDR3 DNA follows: TGTGCCGTCCTAGGGAGGGGAACTAACTATGGCTACACCTTC.

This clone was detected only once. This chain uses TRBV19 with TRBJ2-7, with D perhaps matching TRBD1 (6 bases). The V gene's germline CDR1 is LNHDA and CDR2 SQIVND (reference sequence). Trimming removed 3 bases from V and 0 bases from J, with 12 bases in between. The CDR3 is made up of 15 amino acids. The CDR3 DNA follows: TGTGCCAGTAGTATGGGGCAGGGGACCTCCTACGAGCAGTACTTC. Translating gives CASSMGQGTSYEQYF.

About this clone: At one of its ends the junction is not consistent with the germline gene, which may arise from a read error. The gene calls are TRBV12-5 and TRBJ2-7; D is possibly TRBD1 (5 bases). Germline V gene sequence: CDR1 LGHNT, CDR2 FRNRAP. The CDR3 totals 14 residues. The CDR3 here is CASALGPHDYEQYF. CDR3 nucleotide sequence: TGTGCTAGTGCTTTGGGGCCTCACGACTACGAGCAGTACTTC.

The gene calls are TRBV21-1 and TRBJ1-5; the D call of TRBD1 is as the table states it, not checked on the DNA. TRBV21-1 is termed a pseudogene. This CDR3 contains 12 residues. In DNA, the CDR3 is TGTGCCAGGAAGGGGGATCATCAGCCCCAGCATTTT. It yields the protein CARKGDHQPQHF.